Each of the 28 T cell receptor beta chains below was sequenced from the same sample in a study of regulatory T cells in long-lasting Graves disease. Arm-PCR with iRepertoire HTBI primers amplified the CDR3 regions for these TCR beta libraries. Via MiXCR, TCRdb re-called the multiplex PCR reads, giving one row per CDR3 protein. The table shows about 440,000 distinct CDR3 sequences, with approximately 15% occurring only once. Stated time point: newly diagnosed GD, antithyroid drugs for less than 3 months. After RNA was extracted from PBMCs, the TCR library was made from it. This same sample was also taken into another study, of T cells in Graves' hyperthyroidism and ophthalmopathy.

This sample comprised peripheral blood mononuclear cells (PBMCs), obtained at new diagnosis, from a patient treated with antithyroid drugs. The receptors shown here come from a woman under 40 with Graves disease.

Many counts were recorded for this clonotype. CDR3 nucleotide sequence: TGTGCCATCAGCCAGGGACAGGGGGTTGCTGAAGCTTTCTTT. This codes for CAISQGQGVAEAFF. The chain recombines TRBV10-3 with TRBJ1-1, with 11 bases matching TRBD1. The length of the CDR3 is 14 residues. Trimming cost V 6 bases and J 6 bases; bases outside gene matches: 6. CDR1 is ENHRY, CDR2 SYGVKD, per germline.

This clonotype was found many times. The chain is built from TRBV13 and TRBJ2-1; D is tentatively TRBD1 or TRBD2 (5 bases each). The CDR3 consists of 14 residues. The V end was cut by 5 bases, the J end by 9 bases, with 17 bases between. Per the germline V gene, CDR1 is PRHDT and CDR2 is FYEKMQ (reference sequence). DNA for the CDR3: TGTGCCAGCAGCGAGGGGTGGGTAGGCAGTGAGCAGTTCTTC. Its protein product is CASSEGWVGSEQFF.

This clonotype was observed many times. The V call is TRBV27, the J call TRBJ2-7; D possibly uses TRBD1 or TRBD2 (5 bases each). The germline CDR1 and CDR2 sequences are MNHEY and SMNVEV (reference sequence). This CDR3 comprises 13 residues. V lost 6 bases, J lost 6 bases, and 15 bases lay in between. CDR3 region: CASRPTGRREQYF. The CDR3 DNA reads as TGTGCCAGCAGACCTACGGGGCGTCGCGAGCAGTACTTC.

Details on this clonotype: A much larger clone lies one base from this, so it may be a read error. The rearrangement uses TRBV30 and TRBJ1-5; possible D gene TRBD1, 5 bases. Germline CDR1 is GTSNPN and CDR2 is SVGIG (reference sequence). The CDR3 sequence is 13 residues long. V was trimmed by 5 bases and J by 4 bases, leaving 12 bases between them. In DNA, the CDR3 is TGTGCCTGGCGCGGGGCCTTGAATCAGCCCCAGCATTTT. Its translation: CAWRGALNQPQHF.

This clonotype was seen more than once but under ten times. The CDR3 spells CASSAGSSRVSNEQFF. The CDR3 DNA sequence: TGCGCCAGCAGCGCTGGCAGTTCTCGGGTGAGCAATGAGCAGTTCTTC. The chain is built from TRBV5-1 and TRBJ2-1; the D is unclear. CDR1 is SGHRS, CDR2 YFSETQ, per germline. The CDR3 sequence is 16 residues long. V dropped 4 bases and J dropped 6 bases, with 20 bases sitting between them.

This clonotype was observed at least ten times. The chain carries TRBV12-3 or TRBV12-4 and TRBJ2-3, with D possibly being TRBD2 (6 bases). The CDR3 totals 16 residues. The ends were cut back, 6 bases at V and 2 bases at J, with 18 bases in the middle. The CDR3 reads CASRPPGLPNTDTQYF. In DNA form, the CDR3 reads TGTGCCAGCAGACCACCGGGACTCCCCAACACAGATACGCAGTATTTT.

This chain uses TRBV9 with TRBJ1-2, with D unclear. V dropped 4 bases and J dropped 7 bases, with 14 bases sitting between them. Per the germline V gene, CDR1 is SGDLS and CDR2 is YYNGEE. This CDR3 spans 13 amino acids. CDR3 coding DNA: TGTGCCAGCAGCTCCAGTGCAGAGGCTGGCTACACCTTC. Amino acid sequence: CASSSSAEAGYTF.

This CDR3 reads CASSIISGVGTDTQYF. CDR3 coding DNA: TGTGCCAGTAGTATTATTAGCGGGGTTGGCACAGATACGCAGTATTTT. The J gene is TRBJ2-3, the V gene TRBV19; the match to TRBD2 covers 8 bases. V trimming: 3 bases; J trimming: 1 base; junction bases outside the gene matches: 6. This CDR3 has 16 residues. Germline V CDR1 and CDR2: LNHDA, SQIVND (reference sequence).

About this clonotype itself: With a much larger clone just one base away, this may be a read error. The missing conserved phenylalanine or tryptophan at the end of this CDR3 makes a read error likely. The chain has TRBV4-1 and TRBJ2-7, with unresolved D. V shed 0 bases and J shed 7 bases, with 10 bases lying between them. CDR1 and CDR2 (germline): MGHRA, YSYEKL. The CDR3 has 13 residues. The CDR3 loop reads CASSQDRQEEQYL. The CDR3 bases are TGCGCCAGCAGCCAAGATCGTCAGGAAGAGCAGTACCTC.

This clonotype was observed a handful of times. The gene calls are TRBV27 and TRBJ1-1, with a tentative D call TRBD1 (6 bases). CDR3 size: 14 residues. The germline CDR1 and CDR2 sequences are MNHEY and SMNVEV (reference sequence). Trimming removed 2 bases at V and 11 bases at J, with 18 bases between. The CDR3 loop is CASSLELQGGRAFF. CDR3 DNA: TGTGCCAGCAGTTTAGAACTACAGGGAGGCAGGGCTTTCTTT.

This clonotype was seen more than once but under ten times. CDR3 sequence (DNA): TGCAGCGTTGAAGTGAAGCCGGCCAGGGGGGACACAGATACGCAGTATTTT. This sequence encodes CSVEVKPARGDTDTQYF. The chain has TRBV29-1 and TRBJ2-3, with a weak D call TRBD1 (7 bases). CDR1 and CDR2 (germline): SQVTM, ANQGSEA. The CDR3 has 17 amino acids. Trimming pared 1 base from V and 2 bases from J, leaving 19 bases between.

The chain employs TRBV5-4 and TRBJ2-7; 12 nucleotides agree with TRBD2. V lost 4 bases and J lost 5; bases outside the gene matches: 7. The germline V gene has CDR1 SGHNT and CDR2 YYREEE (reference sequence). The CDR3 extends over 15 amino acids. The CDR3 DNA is TGTGCCAGCAGCCAATGGACTAGCGGGATGGACGAGCAGTACTTC. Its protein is CASSQWTSGMDEQYF.

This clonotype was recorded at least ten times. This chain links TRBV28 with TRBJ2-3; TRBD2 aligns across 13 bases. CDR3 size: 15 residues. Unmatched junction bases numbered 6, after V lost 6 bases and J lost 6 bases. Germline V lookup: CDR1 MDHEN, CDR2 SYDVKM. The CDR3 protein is CASSQGTSGKDTQYF. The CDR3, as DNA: TGTGCCAGCAGCCAAGGGACTAGCGGGAAGGATACGCAGTATTTT. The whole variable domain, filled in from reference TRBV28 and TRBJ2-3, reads DVKVTQSSRYLVKRTGEKVFLECVQDMDHENMFWYRQDPGLGLRLIYFSYDVKMKEKGDIPEGYSVSREKKERFSLILESASTNQTSMYLCASSQGTSGKDTQYFGPGTRLTVL.

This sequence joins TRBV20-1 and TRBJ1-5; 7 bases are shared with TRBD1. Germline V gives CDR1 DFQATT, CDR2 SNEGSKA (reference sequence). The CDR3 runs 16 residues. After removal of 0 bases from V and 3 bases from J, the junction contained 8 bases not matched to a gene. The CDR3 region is CSARDMRTGDNQPQHF. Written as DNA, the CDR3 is TGCAGTGCTAGAGATATGAGGACAGGAGACAATCAGCCCCAGCATTTT.

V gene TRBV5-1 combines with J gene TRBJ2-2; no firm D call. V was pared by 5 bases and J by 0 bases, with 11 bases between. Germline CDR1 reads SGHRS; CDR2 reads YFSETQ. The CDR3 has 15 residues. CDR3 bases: TGCGCCAGCAGAGTCTTAACCGCGAACACCGGGGAGCTGTTTTTT. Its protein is CASRVLTANTGELFF.

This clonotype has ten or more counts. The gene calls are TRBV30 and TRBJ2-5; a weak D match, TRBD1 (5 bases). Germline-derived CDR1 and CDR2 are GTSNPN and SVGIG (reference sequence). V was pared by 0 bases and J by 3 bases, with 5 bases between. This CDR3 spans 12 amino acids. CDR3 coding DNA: TGTGCCTGGAGTGTACAGGAAGAGACCCAGTACTTC. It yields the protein CAWSVQEETQYF. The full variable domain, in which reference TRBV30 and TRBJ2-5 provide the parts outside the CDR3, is SQTIHQWPATLVQPVGSPLSLECTVEGTSNPNLYWYRQAAGRGLQLLFYSVGIGQISSEVPQNLSASRPQDRQFILSSKKLLLSDSGFYLCAWSVQEETQYFGPGTRLLVL.

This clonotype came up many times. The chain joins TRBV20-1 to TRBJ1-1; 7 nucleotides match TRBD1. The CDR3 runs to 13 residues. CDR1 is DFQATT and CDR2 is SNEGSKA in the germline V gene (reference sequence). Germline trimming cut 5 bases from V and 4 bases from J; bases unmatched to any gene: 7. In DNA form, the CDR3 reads TGCAGTGCTGGAGGGGGCGAGTCCACTGAAGCTTTCTTT. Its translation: CSAGGGESTEAFF.

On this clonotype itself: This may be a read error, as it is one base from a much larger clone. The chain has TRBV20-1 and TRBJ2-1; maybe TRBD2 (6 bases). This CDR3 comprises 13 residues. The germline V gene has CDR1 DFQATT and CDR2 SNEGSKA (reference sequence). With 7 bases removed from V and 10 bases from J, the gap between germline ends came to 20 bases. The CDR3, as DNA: TGCAGTGTCACGGAGGGGATCTCCTACGAGCAGTTCTTC. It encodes CSVTEGISYEQFF.

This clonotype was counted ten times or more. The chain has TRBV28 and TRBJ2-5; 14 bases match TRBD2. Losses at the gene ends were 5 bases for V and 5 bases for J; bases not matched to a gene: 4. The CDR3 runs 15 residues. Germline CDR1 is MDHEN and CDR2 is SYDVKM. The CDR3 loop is CASSPGLAGVETQYF. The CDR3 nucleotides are TGTGCCAGCAGTCCGGGACTAGCGGGAGTTGAGACCCAGTACTTC.

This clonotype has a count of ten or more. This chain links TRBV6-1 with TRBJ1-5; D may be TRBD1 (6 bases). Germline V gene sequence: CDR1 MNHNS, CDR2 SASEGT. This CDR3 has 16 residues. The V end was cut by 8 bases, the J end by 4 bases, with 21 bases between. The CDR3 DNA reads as TGTGCCAGCTCCACCAACAGGGTCGGGGGGAATCAGCCCCAGCATTTT. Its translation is CASSTNRVGGNQPQHF.

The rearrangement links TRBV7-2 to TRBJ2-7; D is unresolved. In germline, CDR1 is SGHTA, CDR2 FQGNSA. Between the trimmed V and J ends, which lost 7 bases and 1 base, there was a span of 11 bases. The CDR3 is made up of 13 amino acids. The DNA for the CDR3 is TGTGCCAGCACCTCGAGCTTTTCCTACGAGCAGTACTTC. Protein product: CASTSSFSYEQYF.

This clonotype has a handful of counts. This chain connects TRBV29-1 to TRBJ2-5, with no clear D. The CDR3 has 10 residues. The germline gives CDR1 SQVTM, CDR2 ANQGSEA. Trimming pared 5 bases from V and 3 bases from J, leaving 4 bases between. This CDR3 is CSVKEETQYF. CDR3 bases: TGCAGCGTTAAGGAAGAGACCCAGTACTTC. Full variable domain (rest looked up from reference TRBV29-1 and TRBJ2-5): SAVISQKPSRDICQRGTSLTIQCQVDSQVTMMFWYRQQPGQSLTLIATANQGSEATYESGFVIDKFPISRPNLTFSTLTVSNMSPEDSSIYLCSVKEETQYFGPGTRLLVL.

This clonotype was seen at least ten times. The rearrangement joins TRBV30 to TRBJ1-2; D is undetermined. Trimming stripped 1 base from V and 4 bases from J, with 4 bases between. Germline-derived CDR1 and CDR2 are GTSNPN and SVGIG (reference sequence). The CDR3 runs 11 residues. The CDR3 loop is CAWSDFYGYTF. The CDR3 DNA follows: TGTGCCTGGAGTGACTTCTATGGCTACACCTTC.

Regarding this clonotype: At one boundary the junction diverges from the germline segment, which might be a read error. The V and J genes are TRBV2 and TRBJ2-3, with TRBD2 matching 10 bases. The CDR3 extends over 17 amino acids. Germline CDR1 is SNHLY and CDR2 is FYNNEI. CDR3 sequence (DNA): TGTGCCACCAGTGAGCCCCTAGCGGGAGTAGGGACAGATACGCAGTATTTT. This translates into CATSEPLAGVGTDTQYF.

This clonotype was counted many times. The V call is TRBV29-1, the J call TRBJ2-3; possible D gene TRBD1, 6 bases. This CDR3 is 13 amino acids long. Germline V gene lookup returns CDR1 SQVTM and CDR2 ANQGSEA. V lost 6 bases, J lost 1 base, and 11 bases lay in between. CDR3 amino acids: CSVGRTGTDTQYF. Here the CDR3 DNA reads TGCAGCGTGGGACGGACAGGCACAGATACGCAGTATTTT.

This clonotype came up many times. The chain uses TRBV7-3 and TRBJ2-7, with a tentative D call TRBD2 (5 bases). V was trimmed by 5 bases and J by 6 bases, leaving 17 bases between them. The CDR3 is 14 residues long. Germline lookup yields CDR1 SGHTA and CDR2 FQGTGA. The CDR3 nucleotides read TGTGCCAGCAGCCGGGGAGAGGCACGGACCGAGCAGTACTTC. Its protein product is CASSRGEARTEQYF.

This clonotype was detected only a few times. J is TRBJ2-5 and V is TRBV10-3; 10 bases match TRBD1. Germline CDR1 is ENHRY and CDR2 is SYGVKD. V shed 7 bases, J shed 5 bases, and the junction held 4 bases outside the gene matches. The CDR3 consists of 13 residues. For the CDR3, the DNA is TGTGCCATCACCGGGGACAGGGGTGAGACCCAGTACTTC. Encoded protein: CAITGDRGETQYF.

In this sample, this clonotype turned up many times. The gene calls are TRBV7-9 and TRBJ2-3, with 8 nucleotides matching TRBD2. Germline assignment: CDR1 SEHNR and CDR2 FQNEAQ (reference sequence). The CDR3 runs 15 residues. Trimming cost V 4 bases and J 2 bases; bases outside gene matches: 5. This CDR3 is CASSSWTSLTDTQYF. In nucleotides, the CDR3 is TGTGCCAGCAGCTCATGGACTAGCCTCACAGATACGCAGTATTTT.